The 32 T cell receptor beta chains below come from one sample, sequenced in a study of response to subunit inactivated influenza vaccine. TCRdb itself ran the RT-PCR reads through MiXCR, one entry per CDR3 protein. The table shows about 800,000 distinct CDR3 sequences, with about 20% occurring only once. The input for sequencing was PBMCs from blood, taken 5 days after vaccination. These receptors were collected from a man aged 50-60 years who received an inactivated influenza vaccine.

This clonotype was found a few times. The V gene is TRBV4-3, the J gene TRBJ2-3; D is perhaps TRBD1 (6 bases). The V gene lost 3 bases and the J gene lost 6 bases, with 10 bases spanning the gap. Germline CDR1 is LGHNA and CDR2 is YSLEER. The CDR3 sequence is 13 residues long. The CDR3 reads CASSHGQRDTQYF. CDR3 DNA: TGCGCCAGCAGCCATGGACAGAGGGATACGCAGTATTTT.

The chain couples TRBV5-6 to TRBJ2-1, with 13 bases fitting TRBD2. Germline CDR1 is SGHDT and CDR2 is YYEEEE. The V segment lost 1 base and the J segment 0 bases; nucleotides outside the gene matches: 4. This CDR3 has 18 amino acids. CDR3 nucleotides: TGTGCCAGCAGCTTGTCTGGGACTAGCGGGAACTCCTACAATGAGCAGTTCTTC. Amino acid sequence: CASSLSGTSGNSYNEQFF.

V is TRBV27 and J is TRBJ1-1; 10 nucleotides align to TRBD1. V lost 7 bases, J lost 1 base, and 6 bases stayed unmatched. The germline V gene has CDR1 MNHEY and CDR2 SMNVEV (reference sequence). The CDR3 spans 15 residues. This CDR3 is CASKGQGMENTEAFF. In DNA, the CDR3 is TGTGCCAGCAAGGGACAGGGGATGGAGAACACTGAAGCTTTCTTT.

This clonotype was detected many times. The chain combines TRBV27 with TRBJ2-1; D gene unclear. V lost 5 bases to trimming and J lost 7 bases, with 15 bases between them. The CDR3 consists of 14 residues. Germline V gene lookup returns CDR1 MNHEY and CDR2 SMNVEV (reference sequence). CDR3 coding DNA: TGTGCCAGCAGTAGGAAGTCTGGCGTAAATGAGCAGTTCTTC. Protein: CASSRKSGVNEQFF.

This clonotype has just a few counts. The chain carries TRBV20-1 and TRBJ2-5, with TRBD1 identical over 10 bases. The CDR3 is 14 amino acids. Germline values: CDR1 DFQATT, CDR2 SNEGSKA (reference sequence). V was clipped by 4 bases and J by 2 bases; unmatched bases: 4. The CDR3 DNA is TGCAGTGCTACCTGGACAGGGGGTCAAGAGACCCAGTACTTC. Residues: CSATWTGGQETQYF.

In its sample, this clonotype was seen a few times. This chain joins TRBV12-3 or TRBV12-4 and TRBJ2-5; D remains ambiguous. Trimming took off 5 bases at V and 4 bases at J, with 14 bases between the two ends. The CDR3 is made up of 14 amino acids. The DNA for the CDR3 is TGTGCCAGCAGTCAAAGGATTTTGGGAGAGACCCAGTACTTC. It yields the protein CASSQRILGETQYF.

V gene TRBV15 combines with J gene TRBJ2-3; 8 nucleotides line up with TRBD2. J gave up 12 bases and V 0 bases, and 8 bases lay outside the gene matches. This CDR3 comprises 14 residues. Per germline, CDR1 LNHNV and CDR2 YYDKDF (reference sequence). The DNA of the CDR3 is TGTGCCACCAGCAGAGAGGGCAGCGGGAGTTTCCAGTATTTT. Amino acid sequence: CATSREGSGSFQYF.

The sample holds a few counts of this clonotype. As DNA, the CDR3 is TGTGCCAGCAGTTTATACGATAGGGCCTACAATGAGCAGTTCTTC. Amino acids: CASSLYDRAYNEQFF. The genes are TRBV28 and TRBJ2-1; D remains unclear. Germline V gene data show CDR1 as MDHEN and CDR2 as SYDVKM. The V gene lost 1 base and the J gene lost 2 bases, with 9 bases spanning the gap. This CDR3 comprises 15 residues.

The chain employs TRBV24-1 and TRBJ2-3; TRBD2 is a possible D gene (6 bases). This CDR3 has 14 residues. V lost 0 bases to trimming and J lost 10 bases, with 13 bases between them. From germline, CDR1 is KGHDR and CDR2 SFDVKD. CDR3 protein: CATSDLTKGEAQYF. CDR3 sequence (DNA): TGTGCCACCAGTGATTTGACAAAAGGGGAGGCGCAGTATTTT.

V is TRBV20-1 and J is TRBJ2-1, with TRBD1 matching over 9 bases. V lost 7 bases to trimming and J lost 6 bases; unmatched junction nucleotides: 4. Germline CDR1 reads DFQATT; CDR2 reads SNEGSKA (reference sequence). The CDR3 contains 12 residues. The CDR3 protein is CSVTTGGNEQFF. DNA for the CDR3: TGCAGTGTGACGACAGGGGGCAATGAGCAGTTCTTC.

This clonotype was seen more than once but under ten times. CDR3 amino acids: CASSPYLTGTGELFF. CDR3 bases: TGTGCCAGCAGCCCTTATCTAACGGGCACCGGGGAGCTGTTTTTT. The chain links TRBV7-2 to TRBJ2-2; no firm D call. Germline CDR1 and CDR2: SGHTA and FQGNSA. The CDR3 runs 15 residues. The ends were cut back, 5 bases at V and 4 bases at J, with 14 bases in the middle.

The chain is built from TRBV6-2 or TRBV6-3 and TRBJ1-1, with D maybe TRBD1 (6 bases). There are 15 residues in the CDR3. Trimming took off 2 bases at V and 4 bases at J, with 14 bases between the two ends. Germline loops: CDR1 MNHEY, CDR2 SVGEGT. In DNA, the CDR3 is TGTGCCAGCAGTTACATGATCGGAGGGGGCACTGAAGCTTTCTTT. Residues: CASSYMIGGGTEAFF.

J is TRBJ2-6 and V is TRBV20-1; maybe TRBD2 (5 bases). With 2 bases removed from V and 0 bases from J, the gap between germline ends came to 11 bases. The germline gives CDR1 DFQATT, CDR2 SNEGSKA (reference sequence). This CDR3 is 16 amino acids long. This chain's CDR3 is CSARWTVSSGANVLTF. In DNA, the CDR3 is TGCAGTGCTAGATGGACTGTTAGCTCTGGGGCCAACGTCCTGACTTTC.

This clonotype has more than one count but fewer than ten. In DNA, the CDR3 is TGCGCCAGCAGCTCGGGAGGACAGCGGACCAATGAGCAGTTCTTC. Translated, it gives CASSSGGQRTNEQFF. The rearrangement uses TRBV5-1 and TRBJ2-1, with TRBD2 as a possible D gene (7 bases). V lost 3 bases, J lost 6 bases, and 16 bases lay in between. The CDR3 totals 15 residues. Looked up from germline, CDR1 is SGHRS and CDR2 is YFSETQ.

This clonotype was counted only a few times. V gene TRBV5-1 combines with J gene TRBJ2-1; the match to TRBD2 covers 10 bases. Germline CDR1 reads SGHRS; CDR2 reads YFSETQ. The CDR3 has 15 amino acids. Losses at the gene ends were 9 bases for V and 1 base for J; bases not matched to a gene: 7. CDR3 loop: CATNLLAGSYNEQFF. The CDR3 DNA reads TGCGCCACAAACCTACTAGCGGGATCCTACAATGAGCAGTTCTTC.

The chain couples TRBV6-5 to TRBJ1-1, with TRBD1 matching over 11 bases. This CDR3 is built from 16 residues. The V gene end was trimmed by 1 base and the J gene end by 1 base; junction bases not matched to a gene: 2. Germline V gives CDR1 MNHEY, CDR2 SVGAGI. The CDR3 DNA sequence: TGTGCCAGCAGTTACTGGACAGGGGGCAGGAACACTGAAGCTTTCTTT. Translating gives CASSYWTGGRNTEAFF.

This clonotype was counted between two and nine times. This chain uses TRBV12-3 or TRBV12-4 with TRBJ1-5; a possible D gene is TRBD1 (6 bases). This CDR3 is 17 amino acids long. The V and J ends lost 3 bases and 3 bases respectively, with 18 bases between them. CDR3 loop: CASSLGAGWNSNQPQHF. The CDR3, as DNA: TGTGCCAGCAGTTTGGGGGCAGGTTGGAATTCCAATCAGCCCCAGCATTTT.

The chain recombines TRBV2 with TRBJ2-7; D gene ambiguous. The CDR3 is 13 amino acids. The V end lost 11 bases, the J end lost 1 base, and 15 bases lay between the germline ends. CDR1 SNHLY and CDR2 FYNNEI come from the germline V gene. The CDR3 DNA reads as TGTGCCGGCCTCGGCGAGAGGTCCTACGAGCAGTACTTC. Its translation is CAGLGERSYEQYF.

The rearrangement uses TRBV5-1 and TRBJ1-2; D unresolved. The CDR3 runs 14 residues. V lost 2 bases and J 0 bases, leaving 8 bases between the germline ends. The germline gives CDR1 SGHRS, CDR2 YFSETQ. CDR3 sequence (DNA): TGCGCCAGCAGCTTTAAAGAACCTAACTATGGCTACACCTTC. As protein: CASSFKEPNYGYTF.

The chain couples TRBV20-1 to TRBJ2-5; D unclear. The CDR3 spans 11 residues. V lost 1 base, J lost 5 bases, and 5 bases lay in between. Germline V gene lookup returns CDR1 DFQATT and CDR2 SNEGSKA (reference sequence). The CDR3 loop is CSARGVETQYF. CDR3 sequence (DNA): TGCAGTGCTAGAGGGGTCGAGACCCAGTACTTC.

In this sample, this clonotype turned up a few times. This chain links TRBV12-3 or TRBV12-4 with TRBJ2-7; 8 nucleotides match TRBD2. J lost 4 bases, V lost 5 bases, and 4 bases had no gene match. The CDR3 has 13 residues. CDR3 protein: CASSQLADYEQYF. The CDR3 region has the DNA TGTGCCAGCAGTCAACTAGCGGATTACGAGCAGTACTTC.

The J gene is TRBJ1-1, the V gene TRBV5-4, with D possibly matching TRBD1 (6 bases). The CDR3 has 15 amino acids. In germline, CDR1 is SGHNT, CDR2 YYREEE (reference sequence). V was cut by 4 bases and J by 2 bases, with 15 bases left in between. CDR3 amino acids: CASSPSGGLNTEAFF. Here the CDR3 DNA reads TGTGCCAGCAGCCCTTCGGGGGGCCTTAACACTGAAGCTTTCTTT.

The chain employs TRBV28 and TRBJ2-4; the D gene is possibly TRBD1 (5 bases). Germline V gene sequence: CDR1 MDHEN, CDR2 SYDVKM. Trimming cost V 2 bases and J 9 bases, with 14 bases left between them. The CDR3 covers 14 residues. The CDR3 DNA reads TGTGCCAGCAGTTTAACCCCAGGGTACGGCATTCAGTACTTC. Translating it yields CASSLTPGYGIQYF.

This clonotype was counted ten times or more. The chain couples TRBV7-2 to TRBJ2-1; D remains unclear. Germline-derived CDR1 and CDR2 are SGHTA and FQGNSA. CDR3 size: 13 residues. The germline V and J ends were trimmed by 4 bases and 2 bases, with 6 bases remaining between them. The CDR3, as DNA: TGTGCCAGCAGCTCTGGGACCTACAATGAGCAGTTCTTC. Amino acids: CASSSGTYNEQFF.

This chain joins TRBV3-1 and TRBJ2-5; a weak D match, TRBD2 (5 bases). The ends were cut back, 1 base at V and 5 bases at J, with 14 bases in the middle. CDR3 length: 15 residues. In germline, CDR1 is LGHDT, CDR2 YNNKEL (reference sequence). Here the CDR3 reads CASSQGDSPGETQYF. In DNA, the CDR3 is TGTGCCAGCAGCCAAGGAGACTCCCCGGGGGAGACCCAGTACTTC.

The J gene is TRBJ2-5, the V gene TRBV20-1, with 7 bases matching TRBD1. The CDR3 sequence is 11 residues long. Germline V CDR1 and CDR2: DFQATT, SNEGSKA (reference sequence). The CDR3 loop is CRGDREETQYF. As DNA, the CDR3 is TGCAGGGGGGACAGAGAAGAGACCCAGTACTTC.

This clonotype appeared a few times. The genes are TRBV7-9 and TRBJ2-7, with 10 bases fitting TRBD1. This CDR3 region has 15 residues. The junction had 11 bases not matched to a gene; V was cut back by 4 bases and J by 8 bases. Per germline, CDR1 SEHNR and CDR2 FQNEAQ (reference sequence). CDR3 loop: CASSSGGTGASKQYF. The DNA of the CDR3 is TGTGCCAGCAGCTCAGGTGGGACAGGGGCTTCAAAGCAGTACTTC.

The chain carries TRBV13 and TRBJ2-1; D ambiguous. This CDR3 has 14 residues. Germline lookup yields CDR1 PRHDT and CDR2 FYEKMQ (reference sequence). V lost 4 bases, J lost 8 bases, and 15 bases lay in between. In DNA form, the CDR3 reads TGTGCCAGCAGCTCCCCACACTTTGAGCATGAGCAGTTCTTC. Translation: CASSSPHFEHEQFF.

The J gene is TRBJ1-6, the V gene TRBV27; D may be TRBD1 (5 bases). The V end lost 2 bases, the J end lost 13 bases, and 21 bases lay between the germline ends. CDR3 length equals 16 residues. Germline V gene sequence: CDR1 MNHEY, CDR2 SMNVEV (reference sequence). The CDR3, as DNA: TGTGCCAGCAGTTTACTAGTCGGGGCAGCCGATGGGCCCCTCCACTTT. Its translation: CASSLLVGAADGPLHF.

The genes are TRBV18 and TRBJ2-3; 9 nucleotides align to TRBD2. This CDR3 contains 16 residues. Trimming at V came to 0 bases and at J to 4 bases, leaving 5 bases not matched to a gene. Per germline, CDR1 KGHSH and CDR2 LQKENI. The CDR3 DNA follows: TGTGCCAGCTCACCACCCTTGCGGGGGGGCGCAGATACGCAGTATTTT. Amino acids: CASSPPLRGGADTQYF. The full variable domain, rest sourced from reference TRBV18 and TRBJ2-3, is NAGVMQNPRHLVRRRGQEARLRCSPMKGHSHVYWYRQLPEEGLKFMVYLQKENIIDESGMPKERFSAEFPKEGPSILRIQQVVRGDSAAYFCASSPPLRGGADTQYFGPGTRLTVL.

CDR3 DNA: TGTGCCAGCAGTTCGACTGGGACTAGCGTGGGGGAGACCCAGTACTTC. Amino acid sequence: CASSSTGTSVGETQYF. V is TRBV6-5 and J is TRBJ2-5; 10 nucleotides agree with TRBD2. Germline assignment: CDR1 MNHEY and CDR2 SVGAGI. The trim removed 4 bases at V and 5 bases at J, leaving 10 bases unmatched. The CDR3 spans 16 residues.

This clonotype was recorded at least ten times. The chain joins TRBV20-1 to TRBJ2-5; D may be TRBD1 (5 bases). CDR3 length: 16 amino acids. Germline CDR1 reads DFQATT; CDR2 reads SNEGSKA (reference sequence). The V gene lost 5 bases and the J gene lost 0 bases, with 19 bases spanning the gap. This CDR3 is CSAPGPLRAYQETQYF. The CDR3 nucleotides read TGCAGTGCTCCAGGACCTCTCAGGGCCTACCAAGAGACCCAGTACTTC.